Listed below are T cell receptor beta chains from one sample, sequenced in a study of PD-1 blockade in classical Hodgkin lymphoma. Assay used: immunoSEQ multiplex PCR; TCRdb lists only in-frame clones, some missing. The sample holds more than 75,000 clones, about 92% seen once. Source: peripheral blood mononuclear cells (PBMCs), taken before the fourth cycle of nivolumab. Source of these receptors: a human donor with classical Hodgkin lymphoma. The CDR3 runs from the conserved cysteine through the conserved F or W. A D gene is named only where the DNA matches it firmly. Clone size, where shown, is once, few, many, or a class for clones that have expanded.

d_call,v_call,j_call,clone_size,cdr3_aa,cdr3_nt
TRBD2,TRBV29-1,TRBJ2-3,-,CSVPRSSGPTDTQYF,TGCAGCGTGCCCCGTTCTAGCGGACCCACAGATACGCAGTATTTT
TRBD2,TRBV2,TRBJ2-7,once,CASRTSGYEQYF,TGTGCCAGCAGGACTAGCGGCTACGAGCAGTACTTC
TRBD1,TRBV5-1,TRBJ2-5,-,CASSLGQGGQETQYF,TGCGCCAGCAGCTTGGGACAGGGGGGTCAAGAGACCCAGTACTTC
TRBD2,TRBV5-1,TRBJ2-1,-,CASTTGLGINEQFF,TGCGCCAGCACCACGGGACTAGGAATCAATGAGCAGTTCTTC
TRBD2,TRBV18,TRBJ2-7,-,CASSPGTSGSYEQYF,TGTGCCAGCTCACCTGGGACTAGCGGGAGTTACGAGCAGTACTTC
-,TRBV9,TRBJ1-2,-,CASSAFTENYGYTF,TGTGCCAGCAGCGCGTTTACGGAAAACTATGGCTACACCTTC
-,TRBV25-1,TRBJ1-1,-,CASSEYDRLRGTEAFF,TGTGCCAGCAGTGAATATGACCGCCTCAGGGGCACTGAAGCTTTCTTT
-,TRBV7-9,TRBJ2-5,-,CASSSTGETQYF,TGTGCCAGCAGCTCAACTGGAGAGACCCAGTACTTC
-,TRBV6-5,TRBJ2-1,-,CASSYRVEGNEQFF,TGTGCCAGCAGTTACAGGGTGGAGGGCAATGAGCAGTTCTTC
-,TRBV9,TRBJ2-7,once,CASSLSPGSYEQYF,TGTGCCAGCAGCCTGAGCCCCGGTTCCTACGAGCAGTACTTC
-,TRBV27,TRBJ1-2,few,CASSLSSWDYGYTF,TGTGCCAGCAGTTTATCCTCTTGGGACTATGGCTACACCTTC
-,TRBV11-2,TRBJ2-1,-,CASSLVVGLAIEQFF,TGTGCCAGCAGCTTAGTAGTGGGGCTAGCTATTGAGCAGTTCTTC
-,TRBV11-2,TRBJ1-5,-,CASSSGTGWNQPQHF,TGTGCCAGCAGCTCGGGGACCGGGTGGAATCAGCCCCAGCATTTT
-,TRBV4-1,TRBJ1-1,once,CASSQAWGRTEAFF,TGCGCTAGCAGCCAAGCCTGGGGGCGCACTGAAGCTTTCTTT
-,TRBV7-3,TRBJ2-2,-,CASGWTDSSNTGELFF,TGTGCCAGCGGATGGACGGACAGCTCGAACACCGGGGAGCTGTTTTTT
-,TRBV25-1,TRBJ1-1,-,CASSEFRQGRNTEAFF,TGTGCCAGCAGTGAATTTCGGCAGGGGCGGAACACTGAAGCTTTCTTT
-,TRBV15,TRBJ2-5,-,CATSRGGQVETQYF,TGTGCCACCAGCAGAGGGGGGCAGGTGGAGACCCAGTACTTC
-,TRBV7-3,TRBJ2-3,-,CASSLVASTDTQYF,TGTGCCAGCAGCTTAGTTGCCTCCACAGATACGCAGTATTTT